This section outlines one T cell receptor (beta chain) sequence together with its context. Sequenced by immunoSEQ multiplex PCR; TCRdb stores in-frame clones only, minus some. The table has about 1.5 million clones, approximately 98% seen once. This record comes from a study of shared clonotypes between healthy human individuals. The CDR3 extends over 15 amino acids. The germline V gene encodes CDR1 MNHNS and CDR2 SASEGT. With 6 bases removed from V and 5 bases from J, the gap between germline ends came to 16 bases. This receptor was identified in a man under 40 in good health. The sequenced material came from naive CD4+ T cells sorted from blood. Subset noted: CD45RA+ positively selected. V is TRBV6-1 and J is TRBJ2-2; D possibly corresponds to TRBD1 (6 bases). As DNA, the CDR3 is TGTGCCAGCAGGACCGACAGGTTGGTGACCGGGGAGCTGTTTTTT. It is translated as CASRTDRLVTGELFF.